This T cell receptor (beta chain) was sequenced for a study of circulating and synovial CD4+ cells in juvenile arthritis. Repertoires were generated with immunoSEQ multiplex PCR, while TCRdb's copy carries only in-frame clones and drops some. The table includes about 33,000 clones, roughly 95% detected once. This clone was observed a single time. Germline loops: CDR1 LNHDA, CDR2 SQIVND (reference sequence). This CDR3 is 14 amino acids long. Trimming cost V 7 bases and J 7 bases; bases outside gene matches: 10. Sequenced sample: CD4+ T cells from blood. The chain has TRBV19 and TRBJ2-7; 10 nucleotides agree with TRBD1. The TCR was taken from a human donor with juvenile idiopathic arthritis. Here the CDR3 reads CASKVGTGAGEQYF. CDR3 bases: TGTGCCAGTAAGGTCGGGACAGGGGCCGGGGAGCAGTACTTC. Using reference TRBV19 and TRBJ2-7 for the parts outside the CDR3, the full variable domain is DGGITQSPKYLFRKEGQNVTLSCEQNLNHDAMYWYRQDPGQGLRLIYYSQIVNDFQKGDIAEGYSVSREKKESFPLTVTSAQKNPTAFYLCASKVGTGAGEQYFGPGTRLTVT.